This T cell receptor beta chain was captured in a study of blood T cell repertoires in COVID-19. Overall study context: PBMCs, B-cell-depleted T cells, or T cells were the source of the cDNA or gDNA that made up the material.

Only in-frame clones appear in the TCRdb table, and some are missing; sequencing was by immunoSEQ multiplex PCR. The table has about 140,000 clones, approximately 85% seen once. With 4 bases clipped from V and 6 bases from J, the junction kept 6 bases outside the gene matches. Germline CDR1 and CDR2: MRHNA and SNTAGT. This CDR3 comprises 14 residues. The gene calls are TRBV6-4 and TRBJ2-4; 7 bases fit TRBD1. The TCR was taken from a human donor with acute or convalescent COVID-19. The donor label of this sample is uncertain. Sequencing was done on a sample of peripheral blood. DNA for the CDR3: TGTGCCAGCAGTGCTACAGGGGACGGAAACATTCAGTACTTC. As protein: CASSATGDGNIQYF.